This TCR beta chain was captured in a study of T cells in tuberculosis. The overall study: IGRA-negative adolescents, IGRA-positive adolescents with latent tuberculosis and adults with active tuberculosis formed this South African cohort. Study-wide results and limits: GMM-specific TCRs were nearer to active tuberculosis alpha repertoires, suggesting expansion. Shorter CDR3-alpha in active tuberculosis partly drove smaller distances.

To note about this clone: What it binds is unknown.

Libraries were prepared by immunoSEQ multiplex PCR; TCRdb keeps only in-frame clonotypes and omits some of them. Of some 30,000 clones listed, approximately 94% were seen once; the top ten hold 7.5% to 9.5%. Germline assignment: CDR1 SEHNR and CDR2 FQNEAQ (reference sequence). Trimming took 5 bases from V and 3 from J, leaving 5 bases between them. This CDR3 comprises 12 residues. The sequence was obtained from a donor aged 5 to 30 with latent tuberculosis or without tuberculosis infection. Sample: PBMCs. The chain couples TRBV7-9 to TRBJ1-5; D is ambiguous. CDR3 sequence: CASSQINQPQHF. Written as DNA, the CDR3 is TGTGCCAGCAGCCAAATCAATCAGCCCCAGCATTTT.